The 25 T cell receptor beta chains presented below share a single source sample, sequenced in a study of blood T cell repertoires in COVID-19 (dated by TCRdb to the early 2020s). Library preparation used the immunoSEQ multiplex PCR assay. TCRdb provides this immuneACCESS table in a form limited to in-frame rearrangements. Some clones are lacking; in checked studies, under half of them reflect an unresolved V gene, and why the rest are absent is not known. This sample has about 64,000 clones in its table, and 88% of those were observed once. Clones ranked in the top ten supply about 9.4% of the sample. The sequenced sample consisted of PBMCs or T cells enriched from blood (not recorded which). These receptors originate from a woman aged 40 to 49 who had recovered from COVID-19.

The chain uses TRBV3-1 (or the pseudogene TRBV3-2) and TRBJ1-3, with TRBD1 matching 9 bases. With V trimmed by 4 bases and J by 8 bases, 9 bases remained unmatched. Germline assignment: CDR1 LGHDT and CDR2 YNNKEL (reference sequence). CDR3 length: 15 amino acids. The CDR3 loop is CASSLTGQGKDTIYF. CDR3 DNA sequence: TGTGCCAGCAGCCTGACGGGACAGGGTAAAGACACCATATATTTT.

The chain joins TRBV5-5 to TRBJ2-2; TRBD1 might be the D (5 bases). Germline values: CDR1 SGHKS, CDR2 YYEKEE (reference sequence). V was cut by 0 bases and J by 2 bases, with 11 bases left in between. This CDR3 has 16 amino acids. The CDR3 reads CASSLEGRTNTGELFF. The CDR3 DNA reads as TGTGCCAGCAGCTTGGAAGGCAGGACAAACACCGGGGAGCTGTTTTTT. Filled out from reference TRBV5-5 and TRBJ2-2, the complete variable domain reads DAGVTQSPTHLIKTRGQQVTLRCSPISGHKSVSWYQQVLGQGPQFIFQYYEKEERGRGNFPDRFSARQFPNYSSELNVNALLLGDSALYLCASSLEGRTNTGELFFGEGSRLTVL.

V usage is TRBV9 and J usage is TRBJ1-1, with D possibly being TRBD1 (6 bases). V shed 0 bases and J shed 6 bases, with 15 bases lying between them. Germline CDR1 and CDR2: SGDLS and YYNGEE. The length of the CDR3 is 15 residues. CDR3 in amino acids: CASSVVSPGVSEAFF. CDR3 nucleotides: TGTGCCAGCAGCGTAGTGTCCCCAGGGGTCTCTGAAGCTTTCTTT.

The CDR3 bases are TGTGCCAGCAGTTCGGGAGGGCTGCAGCCCCAGCATTTT. As protein: CASSSGGLQPQHF. The chain uses TRBV6-5 and TRBJ1-5, with D hard to call. Germline CDR1 MNHEY, CDR2 SVGAGI. The CDR3 contains 13 residues. Between the trimmed V and J ends, which lost 4 bases and 7 bases, there was a span of 11 bases.

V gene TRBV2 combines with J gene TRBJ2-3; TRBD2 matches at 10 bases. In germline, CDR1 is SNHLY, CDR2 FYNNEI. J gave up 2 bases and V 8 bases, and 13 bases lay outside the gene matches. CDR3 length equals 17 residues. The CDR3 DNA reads TGTGCCAGCGCCCGATGGACTAGCGGACACCTCACAGATACGCAGTATTTT. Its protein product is CASARWTSGHLTDTQYF.

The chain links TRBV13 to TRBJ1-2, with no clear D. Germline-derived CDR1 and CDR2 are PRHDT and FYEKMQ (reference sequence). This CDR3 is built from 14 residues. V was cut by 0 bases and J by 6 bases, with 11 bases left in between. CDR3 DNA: TGTGCCAGCAGCTTAGGGTCGGCGGGAGATGGCTACACCTTC. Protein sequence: CASSLGSAGDGYTF. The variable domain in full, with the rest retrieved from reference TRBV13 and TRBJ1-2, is AAGVIQSPRHLIKEKRETATLKCYPIPRHDTVYWYQQGPGQDPQFLISFYEKMQSDKGSIPDRFSAQQFSDYHSELNMSSLELGDSALYFCASSLGSAGDGYTFGSGTRLTVV.

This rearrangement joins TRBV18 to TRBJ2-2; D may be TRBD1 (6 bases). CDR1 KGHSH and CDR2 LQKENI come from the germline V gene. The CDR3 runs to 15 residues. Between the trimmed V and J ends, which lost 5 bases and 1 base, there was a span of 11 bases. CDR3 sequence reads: CASSEGQLNTGELFF. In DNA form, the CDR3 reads TGTGCCAGCTCAGAGGGACAATTGAACACCGGGGAGCTGTTTTTT.

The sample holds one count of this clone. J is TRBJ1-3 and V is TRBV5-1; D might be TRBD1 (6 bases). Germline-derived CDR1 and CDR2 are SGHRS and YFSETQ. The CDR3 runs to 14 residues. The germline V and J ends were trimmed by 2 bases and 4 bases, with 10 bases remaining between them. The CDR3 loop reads CASSFRGEGNTIYF. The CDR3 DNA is TGCGCCAGCAGCTTCAGGGGAGAGGGAAACACCATATATTTT.

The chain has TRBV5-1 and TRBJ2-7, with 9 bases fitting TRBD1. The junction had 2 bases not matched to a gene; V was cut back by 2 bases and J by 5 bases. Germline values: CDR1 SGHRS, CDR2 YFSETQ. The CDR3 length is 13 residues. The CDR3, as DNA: TGCGCCAGCAGCTTACAGGGGGCTCACGAGCAGTACTTC. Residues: CASSLQGAHEQYF.

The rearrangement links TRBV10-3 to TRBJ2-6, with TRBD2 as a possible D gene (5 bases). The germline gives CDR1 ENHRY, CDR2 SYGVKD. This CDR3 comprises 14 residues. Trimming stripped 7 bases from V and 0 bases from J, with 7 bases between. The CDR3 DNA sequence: TGTGCCATCACCGGGAACTCTGGGGCCAACGTCCTGACTTTC. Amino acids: CAITGNSGANVLTF.

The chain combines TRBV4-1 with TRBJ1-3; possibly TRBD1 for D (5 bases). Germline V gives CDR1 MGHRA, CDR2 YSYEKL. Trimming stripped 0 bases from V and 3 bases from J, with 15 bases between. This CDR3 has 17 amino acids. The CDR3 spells CASSQEAYTDSGNTIYF. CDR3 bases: TGCGCCAGCAGCCAAGAAGCCTACACAGACAGTGGAAACACCATATATTTT.

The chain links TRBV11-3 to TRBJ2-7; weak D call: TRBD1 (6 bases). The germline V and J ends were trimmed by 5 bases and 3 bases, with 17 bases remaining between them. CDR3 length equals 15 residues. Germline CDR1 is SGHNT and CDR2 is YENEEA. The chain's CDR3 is CASSPLAGAFYEQYF. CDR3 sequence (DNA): TGTGCCAGCAGCCCCCTCGCAGGGGCGTTCTACGAGCAGTACTTC. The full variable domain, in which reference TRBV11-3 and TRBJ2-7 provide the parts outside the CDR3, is EAGVVQSPRYKIIEKKQPVAFWCNPISGHNTLYWYLQNLGQGPELLIRYENEEAVDDSQLPKDRFSAERLKGVDSTLKIQPAELGDSAVYLCASSPLAGAFYEQYFGPGTRLTVT.

In nucleotides, the CDR3 is TGTGCCAGCAGTTACTCGGGAGTATCTGAAGCTTTCTTT. Amino acid sequence: CASSYSGVSEAFF. This rearrangement joins TRBV6-5 to TRBJ1-1; no clear D gene. The CDR3 consists of 13 residues. V lost 0 bases and J 6 bases, leaving 8 bases between the germline ends. Germline V gene data show CDR1 as MNHEY and CDR2 as SVGAGI.

CDR3 sequence: CASSPLSPQGGETQYF. The CDR3 bases are TGTGCCAGTAGTCCACTAAGTCCACAGGGGGGAGAGACCCAGTACTTC. The gene calls are TRBV19 and TRBJ2-5; 8 bases fit TRBD1. The CDR3 has 16 residues. V lost 5 bases to trimming and J lost 4 bases; unmatched junction nucleotides: 12. CDR1 is LNHDA, CDR2 SQIVND, per germline (reference sequence).

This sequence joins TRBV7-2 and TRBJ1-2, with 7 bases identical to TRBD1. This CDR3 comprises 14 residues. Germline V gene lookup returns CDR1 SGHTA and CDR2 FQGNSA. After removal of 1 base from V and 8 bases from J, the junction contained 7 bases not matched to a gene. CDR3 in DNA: TGTGCCAGCAGCTTAGGAACAGGGGTAGGAGGCTACACCTTC. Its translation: CASSLGTGVGGYTF.

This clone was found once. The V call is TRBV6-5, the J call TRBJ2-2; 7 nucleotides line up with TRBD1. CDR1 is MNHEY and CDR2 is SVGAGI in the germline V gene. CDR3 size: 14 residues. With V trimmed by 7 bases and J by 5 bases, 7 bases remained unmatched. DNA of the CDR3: TGTGCCAGCACCGAGACAGGGTTAACCGGGGAGCTGTTTTTT. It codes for CASTETGLTGELFF.

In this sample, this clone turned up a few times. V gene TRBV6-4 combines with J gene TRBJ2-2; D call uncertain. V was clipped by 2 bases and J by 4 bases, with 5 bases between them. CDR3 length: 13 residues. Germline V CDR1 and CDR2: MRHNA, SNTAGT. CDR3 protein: CASSDQSTGELFF. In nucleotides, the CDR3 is TGTGCCAGCAGTGACCAGTCCACCGGGGAGCTGTTTTTT.

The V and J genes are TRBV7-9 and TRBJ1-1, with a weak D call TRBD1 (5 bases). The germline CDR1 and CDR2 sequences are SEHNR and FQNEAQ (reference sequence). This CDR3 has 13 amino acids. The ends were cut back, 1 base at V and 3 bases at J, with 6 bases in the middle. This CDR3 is CASSLVGDTEAFF. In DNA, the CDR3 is TGTGCCAGCAGCTTAGTAGGGGACACTGAAGCTTTCTTT.

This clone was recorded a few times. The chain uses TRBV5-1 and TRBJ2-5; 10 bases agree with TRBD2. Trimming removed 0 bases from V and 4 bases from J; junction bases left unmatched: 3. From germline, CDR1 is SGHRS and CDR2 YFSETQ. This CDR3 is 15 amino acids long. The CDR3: CASSLASGGGETQYF. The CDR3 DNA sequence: TGCGCCAGCAGCTTGGCCAGCGGGGGGGGAGAGACCCAGTACTTC.

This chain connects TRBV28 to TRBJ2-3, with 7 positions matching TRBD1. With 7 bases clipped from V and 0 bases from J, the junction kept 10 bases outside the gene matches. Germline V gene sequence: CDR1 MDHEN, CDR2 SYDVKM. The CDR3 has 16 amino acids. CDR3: CASKPNRGRSTDTQYF. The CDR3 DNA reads TGTGCCAGCAAGCCCAACAGGGGACGTAGCACAGATACGCAGTATTTT.

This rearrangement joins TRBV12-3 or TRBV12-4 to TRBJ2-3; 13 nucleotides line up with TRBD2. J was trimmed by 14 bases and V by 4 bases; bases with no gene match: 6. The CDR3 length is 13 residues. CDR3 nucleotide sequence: TGTGCCAGCAGTTCAACTAGCGGGGGGGCTCGGTATTTT. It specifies CASSSTSGGARYF.

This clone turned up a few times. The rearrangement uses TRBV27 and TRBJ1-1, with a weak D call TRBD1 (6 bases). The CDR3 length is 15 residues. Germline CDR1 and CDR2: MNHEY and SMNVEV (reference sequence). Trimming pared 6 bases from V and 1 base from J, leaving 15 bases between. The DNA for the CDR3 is TGTGCCAGCAGACCGTTTTACAGGGAGAACACTGAAGCTTTCTTT. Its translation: CASRPFYRENTEAFF.

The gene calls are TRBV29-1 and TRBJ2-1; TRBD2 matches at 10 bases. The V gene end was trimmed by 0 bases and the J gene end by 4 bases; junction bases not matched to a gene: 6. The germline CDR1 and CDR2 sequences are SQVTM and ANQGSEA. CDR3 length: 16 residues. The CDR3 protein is CSVEEASGGRYNEQFF. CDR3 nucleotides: TGCAGCGTTGAAGAGGCTAGCGGGGGCCGATACAATGAGCAGTTCTTC.

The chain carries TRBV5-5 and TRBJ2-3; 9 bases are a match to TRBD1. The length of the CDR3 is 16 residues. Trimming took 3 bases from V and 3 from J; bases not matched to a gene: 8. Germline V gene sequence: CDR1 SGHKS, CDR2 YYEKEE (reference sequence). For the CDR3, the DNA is TGTGCCAGCAGCTCCATAAGACAGGGGGTTACAGATACGCAGTATTTT. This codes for CASSSIRQGVTDTQYF.

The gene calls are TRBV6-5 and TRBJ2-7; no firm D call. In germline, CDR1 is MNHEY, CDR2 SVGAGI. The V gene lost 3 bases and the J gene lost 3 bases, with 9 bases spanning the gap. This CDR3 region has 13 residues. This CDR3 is CASSYSSFYEQYF. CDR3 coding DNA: TGTGCCAGCAGTTATTCCAGTTTCTACGAGCAGTACTTC.